A single T cell receptor beta chain is shown here with its context. Antigen unknown. This record comes from a study of blood T cells in healthy people across ages. Using a J-beta primer mix together with a sample-barcoded 5' primer, a second PCR was run for 7 to 11 cycles. Each cDNA molecule, via a template-switch adaptor with 12 random nucleotides, was tagged. TCRdb analysed the 5' RACE reads with MiXCR anew, one entry per CDR3 protein. The data show roughly 1,700,000 distinct CDR3 sequences, approximately 30% seen once. Aged roughly 6 to 95, donors were systemically healthy Caucasians from Russia. General observations from the study: Greater diversity and more naive CD4+ cells were seen in long-lived donors than in aged donors. Older age coincided with a roughly linear decline in TCR beta diversity per million T cells.

V was cut by 5 bases and J by 13 bases, with 18 bases left in between. Germline lookup yields CDR1 LGHNT and CDR2 FRNRAP. The CDR3 loop spans 13 amino acids. This clonotype originated in a woman aged 30 to 39 in good health. The chain uses TRBV12-5 and TRBJ2-4; D ambiguous. Sequenced input: blood. The CDR3 region is CASGPNSYNEQYF. The DNA of the CDR3 is TGTGCTAGTGGTCCCAATTCCTACAATGAGCAGTACTTC.